The sequence of this TCR beta chain was determined in a study of control samples from healthy donors and cancer patients. The method was immunoSEQ multiplex PCR; TCRdb's version includes in-frame clones alone and lacks a portion of them. The sample has approximately 170,000 clones; around 90% are singletons. V lost 6 bases, J lost 10 bases, and 11 bases stayed unmatched. Germline CDR1 SNHLY, CDR2 FYNNEI. The CDR3 covers 14 residues. Sequenced: blood. The chain uses TRBV2 and TRBJ2-1; 8 bases agree with TRBD2. The TCR originated in a woman aged 25 to 39 in good health. The CDR3 sequence: CASRVESGGWEQFF. The CDR3 nucleotides read TGTGCCAGCAGGGTTGAGAGCGGGGGATGGGAGCAGTTCTTC.